This T cell receptor (beta chain) was captured in a study of T cell changes during pregnancy in multiple sclerosis. Looked up from germline, CDR1 is MNHEY and CDR2 is SMNVEV (reference sequence). With 2 bases removed from V and 8 bases from J, the gap between germline ends came to 9 bases. The CDR3 has 13 residues. Using immunoSEQ multiplex PCR, the repertoire was profiled, and TCRdb retains in-frame clones only, with some absent. The table shows 90,000 to 150,000 clones, with roughly 92% occurring only once. This clone was detected only once. Sequencing used peripheral blood, obtained before pregnancy. The receptor comes from a female donor with multiple sclerosis, enrolled in a pregnancy study. The chain uses TRBV27 and TRBJ1-4; D is ambiguous. CDR3 sequence: CASSLGRSEKLFF. As DNA, the CDR3 is TGTGCCAGCAGTTTAGGGAGGTCAGAAAAACTGTTTTTT.